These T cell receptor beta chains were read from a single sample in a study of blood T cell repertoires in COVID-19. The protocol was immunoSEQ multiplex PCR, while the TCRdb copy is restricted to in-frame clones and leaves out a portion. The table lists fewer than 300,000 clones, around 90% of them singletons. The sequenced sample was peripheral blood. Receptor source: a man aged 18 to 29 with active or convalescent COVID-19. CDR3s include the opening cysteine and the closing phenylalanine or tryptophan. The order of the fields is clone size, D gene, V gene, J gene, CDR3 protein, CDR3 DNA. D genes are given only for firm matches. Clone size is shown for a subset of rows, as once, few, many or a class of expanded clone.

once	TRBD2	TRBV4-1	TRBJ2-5	CASSQDPSGFEETQYF	TGCGCCAGCAGCCAAGACCCTAGCGGGTTTGAAGAGACCCAGTACTTC
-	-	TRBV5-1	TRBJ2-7	CASSADSDYEQYF	TGCGCCAGCAGCGCGGACAGCGACTACGAGCAGTACTTC
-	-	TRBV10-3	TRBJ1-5	CAISESVGGNQPQHF	TGTGCCATCAGTGAGTCGGTAGGGGGCAATCAGCCCCAGCATTTT
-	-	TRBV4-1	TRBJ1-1	CASSQGGLRGLNTEAFF	TGCGCCAGCAGCCAAGGAGGGCTTCGGGGGTTGAACACTGAAGCTTTCTTT
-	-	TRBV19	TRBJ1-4	CASSIRGLEKLFF	TGTGCCAGTAGTATCAGGGGTTTAGAAAAACTGTTTTTT
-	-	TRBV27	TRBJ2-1	CASSLVALSFGGTGHNEQFF	TGTGCCAGCAGTTTGGTTGCCCTGAGTTTTGGGGGGACGGGGCACAATGAGCAGTTCTTC
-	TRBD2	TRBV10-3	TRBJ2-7	CAIQTTGGSYEQYF	TGTGCCATTCAAACGACGGGGGGGTCCTACGAGCAGTACTTC
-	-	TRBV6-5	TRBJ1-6	CASSPDSSNSPLHF	TGTGCCAGCAGTCCGGACAGCTCTAATTCACCCCTCCACTTT
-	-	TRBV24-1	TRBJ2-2	CATSDRQANTGELFF	TGTGCCACCAGTGATCGGCAGGCGAACACCGGGGAGCTGTTTTTT
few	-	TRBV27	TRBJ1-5	CASSPRLGNQPQHF	TGTGCCAGCAGCCCCAGGCTTGGCAATCAGCCCCAGCATTTT
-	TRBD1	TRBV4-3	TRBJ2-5	CASSQSRDRGGETQYF	TGCGCCAGCAGCCAGAGTAGGGACAGGGGGGGGGAGACCCAGTACTTC
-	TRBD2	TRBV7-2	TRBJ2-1	CASSTTGLAGGPRVNEQFF	TGTGCCAGCAGCACGACCGGACTAGCGGGGGGGCCGAGGGTCAATGAGCAGTTCTTC
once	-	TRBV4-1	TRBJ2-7	CASSQGTDYEQYF	TGCGCCAGCAGCCAAGGGACAGATTACGAGCAGTACTTC
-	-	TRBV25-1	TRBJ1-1	CASSVQQNTEAFF	TGTGCCAGCAGTGTTCAACAAAACACTGAAGCTTTCTTT
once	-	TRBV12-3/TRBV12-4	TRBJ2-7	CASRDNSYEQYF	TGTGCCAGCCGGGACAACTCCTACGAGCAGTACTTC
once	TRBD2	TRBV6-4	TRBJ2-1	CASSDAGGVNEQFF	TGTGCCAGCAGTGATGCGGGGGGAGTGAATGAGCAGTTCTTC
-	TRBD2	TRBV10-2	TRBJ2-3	CASRGLADTQYF	TGCGCCAGCCGCGGACTAGCCGATACGCAGTATTTT
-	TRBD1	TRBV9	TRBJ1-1	CASRGQVEAFF	TGTGCCAGCCGCGGACAGGTCGAAGCTTTCTTT
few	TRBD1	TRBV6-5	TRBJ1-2	CASSYSTGDYGYTF	TGTGCCAGCAGTTACTCGACAGGGGACTATGGCTACACCTTC
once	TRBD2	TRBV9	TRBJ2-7	CASSVELAGDYEQYF	TGTGCCAGCAGCGTTGAACTAGCGGGAGACTACGAGCAGTACTTC
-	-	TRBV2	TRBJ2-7	CASRGASSYEQYF	TGTGCCAGCAGGGGCGCGAGCTCCTACGAGCAGTACTTC
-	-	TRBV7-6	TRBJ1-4	CASSPISEKLFF	TGTGCCAGCAGCCCCATTTCAGAAAAACTGTTTTTT
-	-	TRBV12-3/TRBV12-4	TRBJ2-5	CASSFIRGETQYF	TGTGCCAGCAGTTTCATAAGGGGGGAGACCCAGTACTTC
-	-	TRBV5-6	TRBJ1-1	CASSFRVGTEAFF	TGTGCCAGCAGCTTCCGGGTGGGCACTGAAGCTTTCTTT
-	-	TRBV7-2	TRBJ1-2	CASSLVAPGRGYGYTF	TGTGCCAGCAGCTTAGTAGCCCCCGGCCGAGGCTATGGCTACACCTTC
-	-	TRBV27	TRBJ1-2	CASSFGGGFRGYTF	TGTGCCAGCAGTTTTGGTGGGGGGTTCAGAGGCTACACCTTC
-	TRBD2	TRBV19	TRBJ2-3	CASSNSGGTTDTQYF	TGTGCCAGTAGTAATAGCGGGGGGACCACAGATACGCAGTATTTT
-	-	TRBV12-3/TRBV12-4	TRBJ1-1	CASSSIQGTEAFF	TGTGCCAGCAGTTCTATACAGGGTACTGAAGCTTTCTTT
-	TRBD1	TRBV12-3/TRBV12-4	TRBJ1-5	CASSLTGGQPQHF	TGTGCCAGCAGCTTGACAGGGGGTCAGCCCCAGCATTTT
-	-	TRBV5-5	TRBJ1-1	CASSGLNTEAFF	TGTGCCAGCAGCGGGCTGAACACTGAAGCTTTCTTT
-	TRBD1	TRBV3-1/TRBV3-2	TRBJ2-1	CASSQSDRGAHEQFF	TGTGCCAGCAGCCAATCGGACAGGGGCGCACATGAGCAGTTCTTC
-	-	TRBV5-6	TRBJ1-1	CASVNDWMNTEAFF	TGTGCCAGCGTAAACGACTGGATGAACACTGAAGCTTTCTTT
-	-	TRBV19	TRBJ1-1	CASSIASSTEAFF	TGTGCCAGTAGTATAGCTAGTTCTACTGAAGCTTTCTTT
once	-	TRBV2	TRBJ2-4	CASRGPDIQYF	TGTGCCAGCAGGGGGCCCGACATTCAGTACTTC
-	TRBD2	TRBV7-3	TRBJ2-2	CASSPWTSMNTGELFF	TGTGCCAGCAGCCCATGGACTAGCATGAACACCGGGGAGCTGTTTTTT
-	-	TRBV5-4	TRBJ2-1	CASSFPPRLEPYNEQFF	TGTGCCAGCAGCTTCCCCCCACGGCTAGAGCCCTACAATGAGCAGTTCTTC
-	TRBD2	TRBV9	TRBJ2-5	CASSPRASGGRQETQYF	TGTGCCAGCAGCCCGCGCGCGAGCGGGGGCCGGCAAGAGACCCAGTACTTC
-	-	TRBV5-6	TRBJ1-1	CASSSSGSGMNTEAFF	TGTGCCAGCAGCTCCTCAGGGAGCGGGATGAACACTGAAGCTTTCTTT
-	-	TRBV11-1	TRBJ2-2	CASSLVTGSGELFF	TGTGCCAGCAGCTTAGTAACAGGGAGTGGGGAGCTGTTTTTT
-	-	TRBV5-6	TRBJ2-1	CASSLGGPINYNEQFF	TGTGCCAGCAGCTTGGGGGGCCCCATTAATTACAATGAGCAGTTCTTC
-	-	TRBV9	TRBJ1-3	CASSIREGQAGNTIYF	TGTGCCAGCAGCATAAGGGAGGGGCAGGCTGGAAACACCATATATTTT
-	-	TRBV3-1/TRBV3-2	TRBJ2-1	CASSQEAAPPGNEQFF	TGTGCCAGCAGCCAAGAGGCCGCTCCCCCGGGGAATGAGCAGTTCTTC
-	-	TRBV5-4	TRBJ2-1	CASSRLKDGNEQFF	TGTGCCAGCAGCCGACTCAAAGACGGAAATGAGCAGTTCTTC
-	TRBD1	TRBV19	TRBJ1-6	CASSNYGQGNSPLHF	TGTGCCAGTAGTAACTATGGACAGGGGAATTCACCCCTCCACTTT
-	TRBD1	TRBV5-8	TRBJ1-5	CASSLDRVGNQPQHF	TGTGCCAGCAGCTTAGACAGGGTTGGCAATCAGCCCCAGCATTTT
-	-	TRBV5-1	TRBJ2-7	CASSPTDSYEQYF	TGCGCCAGCAGCCCAACAGACTCCTACGAGCAGTACTTC
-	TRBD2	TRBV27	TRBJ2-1	CASSRLAGGPSSYNEQFF	TGTGCCAGCAGTCGACTAGCGGGGGGTCCGAGCTCCTACAATGAGCAGTTCTTC
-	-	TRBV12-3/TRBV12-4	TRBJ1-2	CASSQRFGYTF	TGTGCCAGCAGTCAGAGGTTTGGCTACACCTTC
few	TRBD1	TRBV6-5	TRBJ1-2	CASRAGGYGYTF	TGTGCCAGCAGAGCAGGGGGCTATGGCTACACCTTC
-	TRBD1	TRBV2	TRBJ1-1	CASRVQGANTEAFF	TGTGCCAGCAGGGTACAGGGGGCGAACACTGAAGCTTTCTTT
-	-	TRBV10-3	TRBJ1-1	CAIREAGGSEAFF	TGTGCCATCAGAGAAGCCGGAGGGTCTGAAGCTTTCTTT
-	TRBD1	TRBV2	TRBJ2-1	CASPTDRDGVNEQFF	TGTGCCAGCCCCACAGACAGGGACGGAGTCAATGAGCAGTTCTTC
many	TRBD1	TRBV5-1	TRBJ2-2	CASSLVGTGVTGELFF	TGCGCCAGCAGCTTGGTCGGGACAGGGGTCACCGGGGAGCTGTTTTTT
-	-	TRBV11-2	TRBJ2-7	CASTLLGVNEQYF	TGTGCCAGCACCCTGCTCGGGGTCAACGAGCAGTACTTC
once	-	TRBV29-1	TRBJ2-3	CSSAGAYTDTQYF	TGCAGCTCTGCGGGGGCCTACACAGATACGCAGTATTTT
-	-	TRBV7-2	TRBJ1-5	CASSPGHPNQPQHF	TGTGCCAGCAGCCCAGGACACCCCAATCAGCCCCAGCATTTT
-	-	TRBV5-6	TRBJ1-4	CASSLAPAGLYEKLFF	TGTGCCAGCAGCTTGGCCCCTGCAGGGTTATATGAAAAACTGTTTTTT
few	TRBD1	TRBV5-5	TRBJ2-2	CASSLSPGTARSATGELFF	TGTGCCAGCAGCTTGTCTCCTGGGACAGCAAGGTCTGCCACCGGGGAGCTGTTTTTT
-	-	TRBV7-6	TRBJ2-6	CASSLRGSGANVLTF	TGTGCCAGCAGCTTAAGGGGCTCTGGGGCCAACGTCCTGACTTTC